Listed below are T cell receptor beta chains from one sample, sequenced in a study of blood T cell repertoires in COVID-19. TCRdb's table, derived via immunoSEQ multiplex PCR, lists solely in-frame clones and lacks some. The sample yields 100,000 to 150,000 clones, roughly 88% seen once. The sequenced material came from peripheral blood. The receptors originated from a woman older than 75 with acute or convalescent COVID-19. Each CDR3 is given without its conserved first and last residue.

J gene | CDR3 length | V gene | CDR3 protein
TRBJ1-2 | 13 | TRBV18 | ASSRTRTGTYGYT
TRBJ2-3 | 11 | TRBV6-5 | ASRRGHTDTQY
TRBJ2-4 | 10 | TRBV3-1/TRBV3-2 | ASRETGGIQY
TRBJ2-3 | 12 | TRBV7-2 | ASRRGSSTDTQY
TRBJ2-2 | 12 | TRBV10-3 | AITPEGNTGELF
TRBJ1-2 | 13 | TRBV6-1 | ASSEPGTGLYGYT
TRBJ2-7 | 11 | TRBV14 | ASSQWGGGEQY
TRBJ2-3 | 14 | TRBV5-5 | ASSLEPRGFTDTQY
TRBJ2-5 | 11 | TRBV27 | ASSRRALGTQY
TRBJ2-7 | 14 | TRBV5-1 | ASSLEVQGASYKQY
TRBJ2-3 | 11 | TRBV5-6 | ASRSGSTDTQY
TRBJ2-7 | 13 | TRBV18 | ASSARDRGSYEQY
TRBJ2-1 | 12 | TRBV7-3 | ASSFQGNYNEQF
TRBJ1-1 | 11 | TRBV27 | ASKDRSNTEAF
TRBJ2-1 | 11 | TRBV7-9 | ASSFGGSYEQF
TRBJ2-7 | 13 | TRBV5-1 | ASSLDPGGSYEQY
TRBJ2-7 | 11 | TRBV13 | ASSLRGSREQY
TRBJ2-3 | 14 | TRBV9 | ASSVFAGTSTDTQY
TRBJ1-2 | 13 | TRBV7-2 | ASSLRPGMDYGYT
TRBJ2-5 | 12 | TRBV6-2/TRBV6-3 | ASSYSGGARTQY
TRBJ2-7 | 13 | TRBV19 | ASSLGAIETYEQY
TRBJ2-7 | 13 | TRBV5-4 | ASSLTGGKTYEQY
TRBJ2-5 | 12 | TRBV6-2/TRBV6-3 | ASSYSTPTTTQY
TRBJ2-2 | 13 | TRBV4-2 | ASSPDRTNTGELF
TRBJ1-5 | 14 | TRBV21-1 | ASYSPTPAGNQPQH
TRBJ2-7 | 12 | TRBV6-6 | ASSSPATGFAQY
TRBJ1-6 | 12 | TRBV19 | ASSTPGGRGPLH
TRBJ1-6 | 16 | TRBV5-1 | ASRDRQGWSSYNSPLH
TRBJ2-2 | 12 | TRBV7-2 | ASRGTFSSGELF
TRBJ2-7 | 13 | TRBV18 | ASSSVTGLKNEQY
TRBJ2-4 | 14 | TRBV6-1 | ASSEAGVLGKQDQY
TRBJ2-1 | 13 | TRBV19 | ASIRAGARNNEQF
TRBJ1-2 | 13 | TRBV11-2 | ASSYQGRTNYGYT
TRBJ1-2 | 11 | TRBV9 | ASSVGSNLGYT
TRBJ1-2 | 12 | TRBV6-5 | ASSYSDRFYGYT
TRBJ2-1 | 13 | TRBV20-1 | SASLRGLATYEQF
TRBJ2-6 | 12 | TRBV10-3 | AISVHSGANVLT
TRBJ2-2 | 17 | TRBV19 | ASSIAPGFVGLGTGELF
TRBJ2-1 | 12 | TRBV3-1/TRBV3-2 | ASSHWKTSEEQF
TRBJ2-1 | 13 | TRBV5-4 | ASSLPGGSYNEQF
TRBJ2-1 | 12 | TRBV15 | ATSRERRGNEQF
TRBJ2-2 | 12 | TRBV18 | ASSPSGETGELF
TRBJ1-1 | 9 | TRBV10-3 | ATAGQFEAF
TRBJ2-7 | 12 | TRBV15 | ATSPSRGQYEQY
TRBJ1-2 | 15 | TRBV13 | ASSLGTDTVKNYGYT
TRBJ2-5 | 9 | TRBV5-6 | ASSQGGSQY